The next 14 T cell receptor beta chains were all read from a single sample in a study of technical replicates of blood from a few donors. The repertoire was sequenced with immunoSEQ multiplex PCR; TCRdb's copy has only in-frame clones and lacks some. This sample has roughly 66,000 clones, with 75% to 90% found just once. The sequenced material came from PBMCs. These TCRs come from a human donor in good health. Some clones in this sample may be carry-over from other donors' samples.

The chain recombines TRBV11-3 with TRBJ2-1; TRBD2 matches 7 bases. In germline, CDR1 is SGHNT, CDR2 YENEEA. This CDR3 region has 15 residues. V was pared by 4 bases and J by 4 bases, with 7 bases of the junction left unmatched. For the CDR3, the DNA is TGTGCCAGCAGCTCACGACTAGCCGTATACAATGAGCAGTTCTTC. Translating it yields CASSSRLAVYNEQFF.

The chain recombines TRBV7-9 with TRBJ1-5; 8 bases map to TRBD1. CDR1 is SEHNR, CDR2 FQNEAQ, per germline (reference sequence). The trim removed 5 bases at V and 7 bases at J, leaving 7 bases unmatched. The CDR3 has 14 residues. CDR3 amino acids: CASSTQGARQPQHF. CDR3 coding DNA: TGTGCCAGCAGCACCCAGGGGGCGAGGCAGCCCCAGCATTTT.

The chain uses TRBV20-1 and TRBJ1-1, with D possibly TRBD1 on 6 matching bases. The CDR3 has 11 amino acids. Germline V gene sequence: CDR1 DFQATT, CDR2 SNEGSKA (reference sequence). V gave up 5 bases and J gave up 8 bases, with 12 bases separating them. CDR3 bases: TGCAGTGCTGGTAGGACAGAGGAAGCTTTCTTT. It is translated as CSAGRTEEAFF.

The chain carries TRBV19 and TRBJ1-3; 7 positions agree with TRBD1. CDR3 length: 16 amino acids. Germline-derived CDR1 and CDR2 are LNHDA and SQIVND (reference sequence). Unmatched junction bases numbered 8, after V lost 3 bases and J lost 3 bases. The CDR3 sequence: CASSINRGIFGNTIYF. Written as DNA, the CDR3 is TGTGCCAGTAGTATCAACAGGGGAATATTTGGAAACACCATATATTTT. Full variable domain (missing parts from reference TRBV19 and TRBJ1-3): DGGITQSPKYLFRKEGQNVTLSCEQNLNHDAMYWYRQDPGQGLRLIYYSQIVNDFQKGDIAEGYSVSREKKESFPLTVTSAQKNPTAFYLCASSINRGIFGNTIYFGEGSWLTVV.

This clone was found many times. The chain links TRBV4-1 to TRBJ1-1, with TRBD1 as a possible D gene (6 bases). The CDR3 has 13 residues. V was clipped by 1 base and J by 6 bases, with 9 bases between them. Germline lookup yields CDR1 MGHRA and CDR2 YSYEKL. The CDR3 reads CASSQVKGAEAFF. CDR3 nucleotides: TGCGCCAGCAGCCAAGTGAAGGGGGCTGAAGCTTTCTTT.

DNA of the CDR3: TGTGCCATCAGTCCCGGGACAGGGGGCAATAATGAAAAACTGTTTTTT. Translated, it gives CAISPGTGGNNEKLFF. The chain recombines TRBV10-3 with TRBJ1-4; 12 bases are shared with TRBD1. The CDR3 runs 16 residues. Germline trimming cut 5 bases from V and 4 bases from J; bases unmatched to any gene: 5. In germline, CDR1 is ENHRY, CDR2 SYGVKD.

The J gene is TRBJ2-6, the V gene TRBV27; 8 positions agree with TRBD1. The J segment lost 2 bases and the V segment lost 6 bases, leaving 12 bases of the junction unmatched. This CDR3 contains 18 residues. CDR1 is MNHEY and CDR2 is SMNVEV in the germline V gene (reference sequence). The CDR3 coding sequence is TGTGCCAGCAGAAGACTAGGACAGGGCGGGGCTGGGGCCAACGTCCTGACTTTC. It specifies CASRRLGQGGAGANVLTF.

In its sample, this clone was seen a few times. J is TRBJ1-5 and V is TRBV19, with a possible D match to TRBD1 (5 bases). CDR3 length: 14 residues. V lost 6 bases to trimming and J lost 0 bases, with 9 bases between them. Germline CDR1 is LNHDA and CDR2 is SQIVND (reference sequence). The CDR3 region is CASSLGVSNQPQHF. The CDR3 DNA sequence: TGTGCCAGTAGCCTAGGGGTTAGCAATCAGCCCCAGCATTTT.

V usage is TRBV15 and J usage is TRBJ2-7; 9 positions agree with TRBD2. The germline V gene has CDR1 LNHNV and CDR2 YYDKDF (reference sequence). The CDR3 consists of 15 residues. V lost 1 base to trimming and J lost 0 bases; unmatched junction nucleotides: 1. This chain's CDR3 is CATSRASGNSYEQYF. CDR3 coding DNA: TGTGCCACCAGCAGAGCTAGCGGGAACTCCTACGAGCAGTACTTC.

V and J are TRBV5-1 and TRBJ2-1, with 10 bases identical to TRBD2. V dropped 5 bases and J dropped 7; count of bases not matched to a gene: 9. The germline V gene encodes CDR1 SGHRS and CDR2 YFSETQ. CDR3 length equals 15 residues. The CDR3 nucleotides read TGCGCCAGCAGGACCCTAGCGGGAGTTGAAAATGAGCAGTTCTTC. As protein: CASRTLAGVENEQFF.

This clone was observed at least ten times. The chain recombines TRBV4-3 with TRBJ2-3; the D gene is possibly TRBD2 (6 bases). This CDR3 spans 15 amino acids. V gave up 0 bases and J gave up 3 bases, with 10 bases separating them. Per germline, CDR1 LGHNA and CDR2 YSLEER. For the CDR3, the DNA is TGCGCCAGCAGCCAAGAGGGACGGGAGACAGATACGCAGTATTTT. It codes for CASSQEGRETDTQYF.

This chain uses TRBV7-2 with TRBJ2-7; D may be TRBD2 (5 bases). CDR1 and CDR2 (germline): SGHTA, FQGNSA. Trimming removed 6 bases from V and 0 bases from J, with 9 bases in between. The CDR3 is 13 amino acids. The CDR3 sequence is CASRLTSSYEQYF. Here the CDR3 DNA reads TGTGCCAGCAGACTTACTAGCTCCTACGAGCAGTACTTC.

This chain connects TRBV5-1 to TRBJ2-7; TRBD1 matches 8 bases. The V gene's germline CDR1 is SGHRS and CDR2 YFSETQ. The CDR3 is made up of 14 amino acids. The V and J ends lost 0 bases and 6 bases, in that order; junction bases with no gene match: 5. CDR3 coding DNA: TGCGCCAGCAGCTTGGGACAGGGGAAGGTCGAGCAGTACTTC. It yields the protein CASSLGQGKVEQYF.

The CDR3 DNA reads as TGTGCCAGCTCACCGGGGCTAGCGGGAGGACTATTCACAGATACGCAGTATTTT. Its protein product is CASSPGLAGGLFTDTQYF. V is TRBV18 and J is TRBJ2-3, with 11 positions matching TRBD2. This CDR3 is 18 amino acids long. The V segment lost 3 bases and the J segment 2 bases; nucleotides outside the gene matches: 10. In germline, CDR1 is KGHSH, CDR2 LQKENI.